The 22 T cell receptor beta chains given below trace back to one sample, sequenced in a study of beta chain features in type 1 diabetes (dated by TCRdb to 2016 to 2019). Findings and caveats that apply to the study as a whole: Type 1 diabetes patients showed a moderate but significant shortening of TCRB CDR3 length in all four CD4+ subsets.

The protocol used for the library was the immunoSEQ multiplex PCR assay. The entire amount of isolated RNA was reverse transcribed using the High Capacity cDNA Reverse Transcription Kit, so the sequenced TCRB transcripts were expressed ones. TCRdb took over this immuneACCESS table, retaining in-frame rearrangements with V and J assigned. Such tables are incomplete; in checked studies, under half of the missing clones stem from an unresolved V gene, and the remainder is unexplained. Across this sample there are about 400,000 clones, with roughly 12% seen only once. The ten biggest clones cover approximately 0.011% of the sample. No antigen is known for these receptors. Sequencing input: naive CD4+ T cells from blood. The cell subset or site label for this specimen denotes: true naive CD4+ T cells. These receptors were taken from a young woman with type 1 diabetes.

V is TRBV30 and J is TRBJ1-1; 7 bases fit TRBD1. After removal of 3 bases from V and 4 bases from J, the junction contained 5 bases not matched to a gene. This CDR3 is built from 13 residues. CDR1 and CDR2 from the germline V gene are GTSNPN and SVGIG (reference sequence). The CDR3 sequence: CAWSRQGGTEAFF. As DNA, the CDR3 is TGTGCCTGGAGCCGACAGGGTGGCACTGAAGCTTTCTTT.

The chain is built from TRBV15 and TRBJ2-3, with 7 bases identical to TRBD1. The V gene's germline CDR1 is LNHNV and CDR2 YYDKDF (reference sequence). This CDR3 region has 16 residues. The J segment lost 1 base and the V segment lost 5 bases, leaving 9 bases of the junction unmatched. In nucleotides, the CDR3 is TGTGCCACCAGCTTAAACAGGGGATCCGGCACAGATACGCAGTATTTT. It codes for CATSLNRGSGTDTQYF.

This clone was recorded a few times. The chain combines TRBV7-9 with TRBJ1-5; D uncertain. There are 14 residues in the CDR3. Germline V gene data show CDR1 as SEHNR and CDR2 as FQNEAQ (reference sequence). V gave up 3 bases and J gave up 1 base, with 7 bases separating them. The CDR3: CASSFGRSNQPQHF. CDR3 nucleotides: TGTGCCAGCAGCTTTGGGCGAAGCAATCAGCCCCAGCATTTT.

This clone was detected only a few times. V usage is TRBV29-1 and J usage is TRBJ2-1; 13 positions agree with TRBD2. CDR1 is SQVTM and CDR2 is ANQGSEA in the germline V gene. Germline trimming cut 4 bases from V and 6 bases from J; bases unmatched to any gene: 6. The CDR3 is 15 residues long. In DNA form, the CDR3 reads TGCAGCGTTGCACTAACTAGCGGGAGGGTCAATGAGCAGTTCTTC. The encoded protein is CSVALTSGRVNEQFF.

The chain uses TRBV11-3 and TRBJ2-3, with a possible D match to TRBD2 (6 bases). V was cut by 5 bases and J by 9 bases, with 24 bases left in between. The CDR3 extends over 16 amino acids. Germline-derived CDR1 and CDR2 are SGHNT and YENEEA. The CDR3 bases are TGTGCCAGCAGCCCCGACCATGGTCGGGAGTGGACCACGCAGTATTTT. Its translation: CASSPDHGREWTTQYF.

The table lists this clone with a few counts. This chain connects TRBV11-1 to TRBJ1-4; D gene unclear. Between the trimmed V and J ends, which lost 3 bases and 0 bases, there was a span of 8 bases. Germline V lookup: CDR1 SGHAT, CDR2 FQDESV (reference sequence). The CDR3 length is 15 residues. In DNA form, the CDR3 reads TGTGCCAGCAGCTTGGACTTGGCAACTAATGAAAAACTGTTTTTT. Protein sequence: CASSLDLATNEKLFF.

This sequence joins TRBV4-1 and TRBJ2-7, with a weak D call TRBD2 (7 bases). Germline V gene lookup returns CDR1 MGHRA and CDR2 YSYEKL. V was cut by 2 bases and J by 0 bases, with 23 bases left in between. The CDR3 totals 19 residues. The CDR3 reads CASSQWVGGPPGPSYEQYF. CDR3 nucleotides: TGCGCCAGCAGCCAATGGGTCGGGGGGCCTCCGGGACCCTCCTACGAGCAGTACTTC.

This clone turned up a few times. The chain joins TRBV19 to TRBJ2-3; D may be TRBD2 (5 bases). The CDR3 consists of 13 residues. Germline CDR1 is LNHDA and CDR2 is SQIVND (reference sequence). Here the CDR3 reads CVVKSLDTDTQYF. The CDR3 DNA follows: TGTGTCGTAAAGTCACTAGACACAGATACGCAGTATTTT.

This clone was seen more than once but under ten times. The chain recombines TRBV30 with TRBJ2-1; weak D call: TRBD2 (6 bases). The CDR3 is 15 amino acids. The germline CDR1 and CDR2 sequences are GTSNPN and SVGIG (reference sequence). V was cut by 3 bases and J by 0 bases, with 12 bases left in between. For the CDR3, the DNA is TGTGCCTGGAGCCCCGGGACTTACTCCTACAATGAGCAGTTCTTC. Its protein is CAWSPGTYSYNEQFF.

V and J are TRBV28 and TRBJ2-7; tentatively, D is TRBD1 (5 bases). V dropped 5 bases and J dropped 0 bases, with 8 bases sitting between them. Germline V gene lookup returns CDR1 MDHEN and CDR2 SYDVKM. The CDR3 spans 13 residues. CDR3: CASSPRDSYEQYF. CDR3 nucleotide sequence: TGTGCCAGCAGTCCCAGGGACTCCTACGAGCAGTACTTC.

The DNA for the CDR3 is TGTGCCAGCGGGCCGGGACAGGGTAGGACAGATACGCAGTATTTT. Residues: CASGPGQGRTDTQYF. The chain links TRBV18 to TRBJ2-3, with TRBD1 matching 9 bases. Germline values: CDR1 KGHSH, CDR2 LQKENI. V dropped 8 bases and J dropped 3; count of bases not matched to a gene: 9. CDR3 length equals 15 residues.

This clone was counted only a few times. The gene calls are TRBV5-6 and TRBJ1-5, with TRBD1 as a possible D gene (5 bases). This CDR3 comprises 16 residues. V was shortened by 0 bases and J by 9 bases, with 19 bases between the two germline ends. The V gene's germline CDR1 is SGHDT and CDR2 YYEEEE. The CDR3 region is CASSLAKDTGLGPQHF. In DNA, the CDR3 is TGTGCCAGCAGCTTGGCCAAGGACACGGGTCTGGGGCCCCAGCATTTT.

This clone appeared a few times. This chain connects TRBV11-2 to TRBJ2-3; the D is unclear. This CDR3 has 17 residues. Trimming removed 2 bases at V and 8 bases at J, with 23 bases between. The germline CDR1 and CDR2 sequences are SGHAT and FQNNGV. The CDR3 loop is CASSLSPTRSGGSTQYF. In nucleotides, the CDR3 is TGTGCCAGCAGCTTAAGCCCGACCCGATCCGGCGGAAGTACGCAGTATTTT.

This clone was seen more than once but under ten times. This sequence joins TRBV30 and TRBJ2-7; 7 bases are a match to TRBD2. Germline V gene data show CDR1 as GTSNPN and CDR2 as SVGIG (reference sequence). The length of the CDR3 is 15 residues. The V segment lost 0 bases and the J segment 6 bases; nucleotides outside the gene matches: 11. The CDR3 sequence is CAWSVGLLGTTEQYF. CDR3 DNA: TGTGCCTGGAGTGTGGGTCTCCTCGGGACTACCGAGCAGTACTTC.

CDR3 DNA: TGTGCCAGCGTCGGACAGCACACTGAAGCTTTCTTT. Translated: CASVGQHTEAFF. The rearrangement joins TRBV2 to TRBJ1-1, with a weak D call TRBD1 (6 bases). Trimming took 8 bases from V and 3 from J, leaving 10 bases between them. The CDR3 has 12 amino acids. Germline V gene data show CDR1 as SNHLY and CDR2 as FYNNEI.

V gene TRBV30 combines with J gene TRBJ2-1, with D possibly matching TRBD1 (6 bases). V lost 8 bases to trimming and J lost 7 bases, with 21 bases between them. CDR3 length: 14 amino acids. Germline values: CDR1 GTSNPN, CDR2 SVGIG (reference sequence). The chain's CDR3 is CAGGASARGNEQFF. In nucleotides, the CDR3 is TGTGCCGGAGGAGCCTCCGCCAGGGGAAATGAGCAGTTCTTC.

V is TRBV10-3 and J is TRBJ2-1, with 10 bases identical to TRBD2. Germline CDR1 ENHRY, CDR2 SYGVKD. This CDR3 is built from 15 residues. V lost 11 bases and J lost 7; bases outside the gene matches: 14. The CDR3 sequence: CAARGTSAKGNEQFF. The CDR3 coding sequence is TGTGCCGCAAGAGGGACTAGCGCAAAGGGTAATGAGCAGTTCTTC.

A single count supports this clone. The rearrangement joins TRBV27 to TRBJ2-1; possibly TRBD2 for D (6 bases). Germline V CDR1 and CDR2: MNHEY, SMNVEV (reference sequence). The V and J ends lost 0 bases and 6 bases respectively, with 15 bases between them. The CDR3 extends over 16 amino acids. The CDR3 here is CASSLSLGTPPNEQFF. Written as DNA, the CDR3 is TGTGCCAGCAGTTTATCGCTGGGGACTCCTCCCAATGAGCAGTTCTTC.

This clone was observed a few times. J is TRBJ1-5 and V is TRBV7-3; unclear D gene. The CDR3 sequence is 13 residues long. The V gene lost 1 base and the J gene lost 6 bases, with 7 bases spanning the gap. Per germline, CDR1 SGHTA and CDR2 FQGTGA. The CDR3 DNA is TGTGCCAGCAGCTTAATCCCCGGTCAGCCCCAGCATTTT. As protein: CASSLIPGQPQHF.

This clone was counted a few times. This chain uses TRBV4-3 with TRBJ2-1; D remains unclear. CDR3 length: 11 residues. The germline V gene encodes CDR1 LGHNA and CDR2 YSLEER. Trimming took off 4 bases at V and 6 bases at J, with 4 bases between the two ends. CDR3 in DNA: TGCGCCAGCAGCCTTCTCAATGAGCAGTTCTTC. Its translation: CASSLLNEQFF.

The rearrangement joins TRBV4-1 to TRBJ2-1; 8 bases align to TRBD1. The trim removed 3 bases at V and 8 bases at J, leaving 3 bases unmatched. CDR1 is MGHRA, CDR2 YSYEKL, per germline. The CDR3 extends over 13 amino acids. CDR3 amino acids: CASSHQGADEQFF. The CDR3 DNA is TGCGCCAGCAGCCACCAGGGGGCCGATGAGCAGTTCTTC.

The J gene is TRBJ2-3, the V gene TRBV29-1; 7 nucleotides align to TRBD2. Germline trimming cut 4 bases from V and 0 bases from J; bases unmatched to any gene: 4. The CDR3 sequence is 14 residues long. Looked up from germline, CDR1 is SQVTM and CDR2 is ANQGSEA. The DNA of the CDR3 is TGCAGCGTTGTCGCTAGCGGAAGCACAGATACGCAGTATTTT. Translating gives CSVVASGSTDTQYF.